This T cell receptor (beta chain) is from a study of blood T cell repertoires in COVID-19. Study context: From the United States, Italy and Spain came samples of acute and convalescent COVID-19. In each case, the material was cDNA or gDNA derived from T cells, B-cell-depleted T cells, or PBMCs.

Followed longitudinally, the Seattle patients had been enrolled during active infection. How the authors handled the data: Amplification of reference gene primers was used by the study to estimate nucleated cell counts. The data were produced by immunoSEQ multiplex PCR, yet TCRdb's version contains in-frame clones alone and is incomplete. That table is the source of V, J and clone size, and D and trimming were worked out from the DNA. Of about 370,000 clones in the sample, roughly nine tenths were seen once. Germline CDR1 is MNHNY and CDR2 is SVGAGI (reference sequence). Trimming stripped 4 bases from V and 3 bases from J, with 12 bases between. The CDR3 is 14 amino acids.

The source of this sequence is a woman under 40 with COVID-19, enrolled during active disease. Sequencing was performed on peripheral blood. V usage is TRBV6-6 and J usage is TRBJ1-2; perhaps TRBD1 as D (6 bases). The CDR3 DNA reads TGTGCCAGCAGTTTGCAGGGGCTGGACTATGGCTACACCTTC. Protein sequence: CASSLQGLDYGYTF.